Presented here are 27 T cell receptor beta chains from one specimen sequenced in a study of cytomegalovirus exposure and HLA in healthy donors. Both 60 Vbeta primers and 13 Jbeta primers went into the PCR. Only in-frame clones appear in the TCRdb table, and some are missing; sequencing was by immunoSEQ multiplex PCR. This table holds a few hundred thousand clones, about 90% found once. Sequencing was carried out using PBMCs. The receptors come from a young woman in good health and CMV-seronegative.

The chain is built from TRBV28 and TRBJ2-7, with TRBD2 as a possible D gene (7 bases). V was clipped by 4 bases and J by 0 bases, with 13 bases between them. Germline V gene data show CDR1 as MDHEN and CDR2 as SYDVKM. CDR3 length: 15 amino acids. CDR3 coding DNA: TGTGCCAGCAGTTCGGGGGGCACTAGCTCCTACGAGCAGTACTTC. It translates to CASSSGGTSSYEQYF.

This chain joins TRBV5-1 and TRBJ2-1, with D possibly being TRBD1 (6 bases). The V gene lost 4 bases and the J gene lost 1 base, with 18 bases spanning the gap. Germline V gene data show CDR1 as SGHRS and CDR2 as YFSETQ. The CDR3 contains 17 residues. Written as DNA, the CDR3 is TGCGCCAGCAGCCCGCGGCCGCTACAGGGTTCCTACAATGAGCAGTTCTTC. It specifies CASSPRPLQGSYNEQFF.

The CDR3 sequence is CASSPGSGGRRSYEQYF. As DNA, the CDR3 is TGTGCCAGCTCACCGGGCAGCGGGGGAAGACGCTCCTACGAGCAGTACTTC. The rearrangement uses TRBV18 and TRBJ2-7; 8 bases map to TRBD2. The V and J ends lost 3 bases and 0 bases, in that order; junction bases with no gene match: 10. The CDR3 runs 17 residues. Per germline, CDR1 KGHSH and CDR2 LQKENI.

This chain joins TRBV6-5 and TRBJ2-1; 8 nucleotides agree with TRBD1. The V segment lost 5 bases and the J segment 5 bases; nucleotides outside the gene matches: 5. Germline CDR1 and CDR2: MNHEY and SVGAGI. The CDR3 covers 14 residues. CDR3 sequence: CASSQRQGHNEQFF. The CDR3 region has the DNA TGTGCCAGCAGTCAACGACAGGGGCACAATGAGCAGTTCTTC.

CDR3 residues: CASSLSLRASGANVLTF. For the CDR3, the DNA is TGTGCCAGCAGTTTATCGCTGAGGGCATCTGGGGCCAACGTCCTGACTTTC. This sequence joins TRBV27 and TRBJ2-6; possibly TRBD2 for D (5 bases). V lost 0 bases, J lost 1 base, and 10 bases lay in between. The CDR3 has 17 amino acids. The germline V gene encodes CDR1 MNHEY and CDR2 SMNVEV (reference sequence).

V and J are TRBV6-5 and TRBJ2-1; 10 nucleotides align to TRBD2. Germline V gene lookup returns CDR1 MNHEY and CDR2 SVGAGI. The CDR3 has 15 amino acids. Germline trimming cut 2 bases from V and 9 bases from J; bases unmatched to any gene: 7. The CDR3 coding sequence is TGTGCCAGCAGTTACACAAGCGGGGGGGCCGGTGAGCAGTTCTTC. Its translation is CASSYTSGGAGEQFF.

The V gene is TRBV2, the J gene TRBJ2-5; TRBD2 aligns across 11 bases. This CDR3 is 14 amino acids long. Germline CDR1 and CDR2: SNHLY and FYNNEI. V lost 6 bases and J lost 4; bases outside the gene matches: 4. CDR3 region: CASSVGLAGETQYF. The CDR3 DNA reads as TGTGCCAGCAGCGTCGGACTAGCGGGAGAGACCCAGTACTTC. The complete variable domain, with remaining parts taken from reference TRBV2 and TRBJ2-5, reads EPEVTQTPSHQVTQMGQEVILRCVPISNHLYFYWYRQILGQKVEFLVSFYNNEISEKSEIFDDQFSVERPDGSNFTLKIRSTKLEDSAMYFCASSVGLAGETQYFGPGTRLLVL.

This chain connects TRBV27 to TRBJ2-2; D may be TRBD2 (6 bases). The CDR3 spans 15 residues. Trimming stripped 7 bases from V and 4 bases from J, with 16 bases between. The germline V gene has CDR1 MNHEY and CDR2 SMNVEV (reference sequence). CDR3 protein: CASTKAGAGTGELFF. As DNA, the CDR3 is TGTGCCAGCACCAAAGCGGGCGCGGGCACCGGGGAGCTGTTTTTT.

The rearrangement uses TRBV5-5 and TRBJ2-3; 12 bases are a match to TRBD1. This CDR3 comprises 16 residues. V lost 4 bases to trimming and J lost 7 bases; unmatched junction nucleotides: 10. CDR1 and CDR2 (germline): SGHKS, YYEKEE (reference sequence). CDR3 region: CASSLPGTGGMHTQYF. CDR3 coding DNA: TGTGCCAGCAGCCTTCCAGGGACAGGGGGCATGCATACGCAGTATTTT.

The chain couples TRBV7-9 to TRBJ2-1; D remains unclear. CDR3 size: 12 residues. V lost 3 bases, J lost 7 bases, and 7 bases lay in between. Germline V gives CDR1 SEHNR, CDR2 FQNEAQ (reference sequence). DNA for the CDR3: TGTGCCAGCAGCTTTTCCGGGAATGAGCAGTTCTTC. Encoded protein: CASSFSGNEQFF.

This chain connects TRBV6-5 to TRBJ1-3; weak D call: TRBD1 (5 bases). The CDR3 spans 14 residues. Germline V gives CDR1 MNHEY, CDR2 SVGAGI. Trimming removed 6 bases at V and 2 bases at J, with 11 bases between. The CDR3, as DNA: TGTGCCAGCAGCCGTACGGGGGCTGGAAACACCATATATTTT. As protein: CASSRTGAGNTIYF.

This clone was seen once. In DNA, the CDR3 is TGTGCCAGTAGTATGGGATGGGGAGAGGGAAACACCATATATTTT. It specifies CASSMGWGEGNTIYF. This chain links TRBV19 with TRBJ1-3, with D unresolved. The CDR3 has 15 amino acids. Germline V gene lookup returns CDR1 LNHDA and CDR2 SQIVND (reference sequence). Trimming removed 3 bases from V and 4 bases from J, with 13 bases in between.

This clone has a single count. The gene calls are TRBV27 and TRBJ1-1; 9 bases line up with TRBD1. The ends lost 5 bases at V and 4 bases at J; junction bases unmatched: 5. Germline V lookup: CDR1 MNHEY, CDR2 SMNVEV (reference sequence). CDR3 length: 14 residues. The CDR3 sequence: CASSQQGAPTEAFF. CDR3 bases: TGTGCCAGCAGTCAACAGGGGGCGCCCACTGAAGCTTTCTTT.

This chain uses TRBV12-2 with TRBJ2-3; TRBD2, as called in the table, went unchecked against the DNA. TRBV12-2 is labeled a pseudogene. The CDR3 consists of 16 residues. CDR3 DNA sequence: TGTGCAAGTCGCTTGGCTCTAGCGGACTACACAGATACGCAGTATTTT. Protein sequence: CASRLALADYTDTQYF.

The chain joins TRBV2 to TRBJ2-4, with TRBD2 matching 11 bases. The CDR3 covers 16 residues. Germline values: CDR1 SNHLY, CDR2 FYNNEI. J lost 1 base, V lost 6 bases, and 5 bases had no gene match. The CDR3 region is CASRAPSGGAKNIQYF. DNA of the CDR3: TGTGCCAGCAGGGCTCCTAGCGGGGGGGCCAAAAACATTCAGTACTTC. The entire variable domain, with the rest obtained from reference TRBV2 and TRBJ2-4, is as follows: EPEVTQTPSHQVTQMGQEVILRCVPISNHLYFYWYRQILGQKVEFLVSFYNNEISEKSEIFDDQFSVERPDGSNFTLKIRSTKLEDSAMYFCASRAPSGGAKNIQYFGAGTRLSVL.

V usage is TRBV2 and J usage is TRBJ1-2; TRBD1 aligns across 7 bases. Trimming at V came to 10 bases and at J to 7 bases, leaving 12 bases not matched to a gene. The CDR3 loop spans 13 amino acids. Germline V gene data show CDR1 as SNHLY and CDR2 as FYNNEI. CDR3: CATSGTDDVGYTF. The CDR3, as DNA: TGTGCCACATCCGGGACAGATGATGTTGGCTACACCTTC.

As regards this clone: Given the absence of the conserved phenylalanine or tryptophan at the CDR3 end, a read error is likely. The CDR3 nucleotides are TGTGCCAGCAGCCCTCGCCAGGGGGCCTATGGCTACACCCTC. This encodes CASSPRQGAYGYTL. This chain uses TRBV4-2 with TRBJ1-2; 8 positions match TRBD1. The V segment lost 4 bases and the J segment 4 bases; nucleotides outside the gene matches: 5. The CDR3 covers 14 residues. Germline V lookup: CDR1 LGHNA, CDR2 YNFKEQ.

The genes are TRBV30 and TRBJ2-7, with 10 bases aligning to TRBD1. Looked up from germline, CDR1 is GTSNPN and CDR2 is SVGIG (reference sequence). Unmatched junction bases numbered 4, after V lost 6 bases and J lost 5 bases. This CDR3 is built from 12 residues. The CDR3, as DNA: TGTGCCTGTAGACAGGGGGCCCACGAGCAGTACTTC. Translated, it gives CACRQGAHEQYF.

V gene TRBV7-3 combines with J gene TRBJ2-7, with D possibly TRBD2 on 5 matching bases. V gave up 5 bases and J gave up 10 bases, with 21 bases separating them. The germline CDR1 and CDR2 sequences are SGHTA and FQGTGA. The CDR3 consists of 14 residues. CDR3 region: CASSLRAVPAGQYF. In DNA, the CDR3 is TGTGCCAGCAGCCTTAGAGCGGTACCCGCGGGTCAGTACTTC.

This sequence joins TRBV10-3 and TRBJ2-6; 10 bases match TRBD1. Per the germline V gene, CDR1 is ENHRY and CDR2 is SYGVKD. The CDR3 is 19 residues long. After removal of 3 bases from V and 1 base from J, the junction contained 9 bases not matched to a gene. The CDR3 sequence: CAISDLAGQGTSGANVLTF. The CDR3 DNA reads TGTGCCATCAGTGACCTCGCGGGACAGGGGACGTCTGGGGCCAACGTCCTGACTTTC.

The chain has TRBV6-6 and TRBJ1-5; D gene unclear. V dropped 7 bases and J dropped 9 bases, with 4 bases sitting between them. Germline V gives CDR1 MNHNY, CDR2 SVGAGI (reference sequence). This CDR3 spans 9 amino acids. The CDR3 reads CASNWPQHF. DNA of the CDR3: TGTGCCAGCAACTGGCCCCAGCATTTT.

The chain joins TRBV21-1 to TRBJ1-2; TRBD1 is the table's D call and was not checked against the DNA. TRBV21-1 is given as a pseudogene. The CDR3 runs to 20 residues. The CDR3 region has the DNA TGTGCCAGCAGGGAAATGGGGACAGGGCGCCGATTTTTCGATAACTATGGCTACACCTTC. It specifies CASREMGTGRRFFDNYGYTF.

J is TRBJ1-1 and V is TRBV9; D unresolved. V lost 4 bases to trimming and J lost 1 base, with 8 bases between them. The CDR3 totals 13 residues. Germline CDR1 is SGDLS and CDR2 is YYNGEE. This chain's CDR3 is CASSLSPNTEAFF. CDR3 sequence (DNA): TGTGCCAGCAGCCTTAGCCCGAACACTGAAGCTTTCTTT.

V and J are TRBV9 and TRBJ2-3; 7 bases align to TRBD1. CDR1 and CDR2 from the germline V gene are SGDLS and YYNGEE. The CDR3 runs to 15 residues. The V and J ends lost 0 bases and 6 bases, in that order; junction bases with no gene match: 7. The CDR3 sequence: CASSVEGQKGDTQYF. In DNA, the CDR3 is TGTGCCAGCAGCGTAGAGGGACAGAAGGGGGATACGCAGTATTTT.

V gene TRBV19 combines with J gene TRBJ1-3; D is perhaps TRBD1 (5 bases). Germline CDR1 LNHDA, CDR2 SQIVND (reference sequence). The length of the CDR3 is 16 residues. The V gene lost 5 bases and the J gene lost 0 bases, with 14 bases spanning the gap. CDR3 in DNA: TGTGCCAGTAGTCCTTCGGGGGTCACCTCTGGAAACACCATATATTTT. This codes for CASSPSGVTSGNTIYF.

The rearrangement uses TRBV7-9 and TRBJ1-4; the match to TRBD1 covers 7 bases. Germline trimming cut 0 bases from V and 8 bases from J; bases unmatched to any gene: 3. CDR3 length equals 14 residues. The germline V gene has CDR1 SEHNR and CDR2 FQNEAQ (reference sequence). The CDR3 coding sequence is TGTGCCAGCAGCTTAGCGGAAGGGGGCGAAAAACTGTTTTTT. Residues: CASSLAEGGEKLFF.

The V and J genes are TRBV6-5 and TRBJ2-7; D uncertain. The CDR3 has 13 amino acids. From germline, CDR1 is MNHEY and CDR2 SVGAGI. Deletions cut 0 bases from V and 5 bases from J, with 8 bases between. The CDR3 sequence is CASSYSGRHEQYF. The CDR3 DNA is TGTGCCAGCAGTTACTCTGGGCGTCACGAGCAGTACTTC.